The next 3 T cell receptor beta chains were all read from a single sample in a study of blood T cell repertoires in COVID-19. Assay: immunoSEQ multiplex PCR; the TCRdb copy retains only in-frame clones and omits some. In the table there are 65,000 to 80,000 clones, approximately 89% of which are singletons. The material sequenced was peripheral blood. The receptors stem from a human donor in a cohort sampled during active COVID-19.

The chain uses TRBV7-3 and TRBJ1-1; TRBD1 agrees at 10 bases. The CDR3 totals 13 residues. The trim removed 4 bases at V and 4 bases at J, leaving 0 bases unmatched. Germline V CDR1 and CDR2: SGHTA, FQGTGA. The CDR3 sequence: CASSWDRGTEAFF. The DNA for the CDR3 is TGTGCCAGCAGCTGGGACAGGGGCACTGAAGCTTTCTTT.

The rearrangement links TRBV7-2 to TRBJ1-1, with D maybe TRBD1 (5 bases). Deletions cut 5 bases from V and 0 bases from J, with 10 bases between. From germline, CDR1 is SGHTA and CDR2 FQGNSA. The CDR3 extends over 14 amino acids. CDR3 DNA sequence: TGTGCCAGCAGCAAAGGGGCCATGAACACTGAAGCTTTCTTT. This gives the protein CASSKGAMNTEAFF.

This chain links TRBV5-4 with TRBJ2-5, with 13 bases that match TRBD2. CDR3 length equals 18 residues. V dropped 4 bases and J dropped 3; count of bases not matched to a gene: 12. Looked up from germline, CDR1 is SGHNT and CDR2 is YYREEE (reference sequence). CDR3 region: CASSQRLAGGRTEETQYF. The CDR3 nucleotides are TGTGCCAGCAGCCAACGACTAGCGGGGGGCCGAACTGAAGAGACCCAGTACTTC.